This T cell receptor beta chain originates from a study of T cell responses to AZD1222 COVID-19 vaccine. Across the whole study: Pooled together were second doses at about 4 or about 12 weeks.

This table comes from immunoSEQ multiplex PCR, and its TCRdb copy is limited to in-frame clones, with some not included. The sample holds 100,000 to 150,000 clones; around 92% are singletons and the top ten take roughly 1.6%. V was cut by 0 bases and J by 1 base, with 13 bases left in between. The CDR3 is 16 amino acids. Germline V CDR1 and CDR2: SGDLS, YYNGEE. As to this clone: The antigen is not known.

The study, taken as a whole, reports: The study reported that nearly half of spike-specific TCRs target unmutated variant regions. No day 14 peak samples; only post-peak repertoires were characterized. Spike-specific TCR breadth and depth went up after people got two AZD1222 doses.

The receptor was isolated from an adult in good health. The sequencing used peripheral blood, collected on day 0 of AZD1222 vaccination. V and J are TRBV9 and TRBJ1-2; TRBD1 is a possible D gene (6 bases). The CDR3 loop is CASSVAPGGLNYGYTF. The CDR3 nucleotides read TGTGCCAGCAGCGTAGCTCCCGGGGGCCTTAACTATGGCTACACCTTC. The whole variable domain, filled in from reference TRBV9 and TRBJ1-2, reads DSGVTQTPKHLITATGQRVTLRCSPRSGDLSVYWYQQSLDQGLQFLIQYYNGEERAKGNILERFSAQQFPDLHSELNLSSLELGDSALYFCASSVAPGGLNYGYTFGSGTRLTVV.